This paragraph covers one T cell receptor beta chain sequence. Its antigen remains unidentified. Source study methods: Junction-only sequences without quality scores were provided by ImmunoSEQ, so filtering was different. Clones were sequenced by immunoSEQ multiplex PCR, and TCRdb holds only the in-frame ones, with some missing. The DNA gave D and trimming, while V, J and clone size come from that table. The data contain more than 550,000 clones, about 90% of them seen just once; the ten biggest clones take up about 24%. Trimming left V 5 bases short and J 2 bases short, with 11 bases between. The CDR3 loop spans 14 amino acids. The germline CDR1 and CDR2 sequences are MGHRA and YSYEKL. This specimen belongs to a study of shared clonotypes between healthy human individuals. The overall study: Researchers drew samples from two women and three men aged 18 to 49. Findings and caveats of the study: Expectations were that clonotype sharing among donors would be affected by sequencing depth. Several donors had 5% to 6% of their naive CD4 clonotypes in common.

Naivety among CD8 cells was defined by CD45RO negativity and positive CCR7 selection, thereby excluding terminally differentiated effector memory CD45RA+ cells. Sequencing input: naive CD8+ T cells sorted from blood. The chain joins TRBV4-1 to TRBJ2-3; D is perhaps TRBD2 (6 bases). This receptor was taken from a man aged 25-45 years in good health. The CDR3 here is CASSAGPTTDTQYF. The CDR3 nucleotides are TGCGCCAGCAGCGCGGGACCAACCACAGATACGCAGTATTTT.